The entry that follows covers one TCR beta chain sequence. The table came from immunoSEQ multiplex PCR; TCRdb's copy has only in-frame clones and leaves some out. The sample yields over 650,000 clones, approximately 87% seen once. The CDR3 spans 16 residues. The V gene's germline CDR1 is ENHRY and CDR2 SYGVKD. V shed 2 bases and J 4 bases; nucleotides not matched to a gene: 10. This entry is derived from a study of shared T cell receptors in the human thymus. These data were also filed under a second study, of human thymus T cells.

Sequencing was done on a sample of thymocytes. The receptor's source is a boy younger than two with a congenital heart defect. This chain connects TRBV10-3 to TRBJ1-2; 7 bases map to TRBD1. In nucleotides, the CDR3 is TGTGCCATCAGTGAGCCAGACAGGGCGGAGGGCTATGGCTACACCTTC. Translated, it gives CAISEPDRAEGYGYTF.